This TCR beta chain was sequenced in a study of breast tumors, draining lymph nodes, adjacent tissues. Germline V gene lookup returns CDR1 MNHNY and CDR2 SVGAGI (reference sequence). This CDR3 is 12 amino acids long. Trimming stripped 2 bases from V and 5 bases from J, with 6 bases between. This clonotype was counted at least ten times. No antigen is known for it. TCRdb analysed the multiplex PCR reads with MiXCR anew, one entry per CDR3 protein. The sample carries 45,000 to 65,000 distinct CDR3 sequences, about 40% recorded once. Study observations and caveats: Luminal-like breast cancer showed significantly greater tumor-nontumor repertoire similarity than basal-like breast cancer did. Data only fit, rather than demonstrated, lymph node origin of most tumor T cells. The data were judged consistent with most tumor T cells coming from lymph node and expanding in tumor.

This sequence joins TRBV6-6 and TRBJ1-2; the D is unclear. The sequence was obtained from a female donor with breast cancer. Some clones in this sample may be carry-over from other donors' samples. The sample was breast tumor tissue. The CDR3 reads CASSYRGYGYTF. The DNA of the CDR3 is TGTGCCAGCAGTTACCGTGGGTATGGCTACACCTTC.